At least ten counts were recorded for the clone carrying this T cell receptor (beta chain). It was RNA transcripts that yielded the amplified TCR beta CDR3 regions. Researchers ran a first-round RT-PCR on the TCR CDR3 using the HTBI primer set. One entry per CDR3 protein, called by TCRdb with MiXCR from the multiplex PCR reads. The sample gives hundreds of thousands of distinct CDR3 sequences, around 15% of which show up once; about 15% is in the top ten. This specimen belongs to a study of T cells in Graves' hyperthyroidism and ophthalmopathy. The CDR3 contains 14 residues. The ends lost 4 bases at V and 5 bases at J; junction bases unmatched: 7. Germline V CDR1 and CDR2: DFQATT, SNEGSKA (reference sequence).

The clonotype comes from a woman aged 40 to 50 with Graves' hyperthyroidism. The chain employs TRBV20-1 and TRBJ2-1; TRBD2 matches 8 bases. The source material was blood. The CDR3 nucleotides read TGCAGTGCTAAGAAAGCGGGGGTGGACAATGAGCAGTTCTTC. Encoded protein: CSAKKAGVDNEQFF.